This TCR beta chain comes out of a study of metastatic and nonmetastatic thyroid tumors. Background on the study: Malignant thyroid and benign thyroid patients provided blood and tumor or nodule tissue whose repertoires were compared.

Via MiXCR, TCRdb re-called the PCR reads. This sample has about 20,000 clones, with about a third found just once. Ahead of thyroid surgery, no patient had received treatment of any kind. Germline V gene sequence: CDR1 SEHNR, CDR2 FQNEAQ (reference sequence). V gave up 3 bases and J gave up 4 bases, with 11 bases separating them. The CDR3 is 14 residues long. V usage is TRBV7-9 and J usage is TRBJ2-3; D is possibly TRBD2 (6 bases). The TCR comes from a female donor with papillary thyroid cancer or a benign thyroid nodule (not recorded which). Some clones in this sample may be carry-over from other donors' samples. Sequences were obtained from tumor tissue. CDR3 bases: TGTGCCAGCAGCTTGCAGTGGGAGGCAGATACGCAGTATTTT. It codes for CASSLQWEADTQYF. The whole variable domain, filled in from reference TRBV7-9 and TRBJ2-3, reads DTGVSQNPRHKITKRGQNVTFRCDPISEHNRLYWYRQTLGQGPEFLTYFQNEAQLEKSRLLSDRFSAERPKGSFSTLEIQRTEQGDSAMYLCASSLQWEADTQYFGPGTRLTVL.